Detailed here is one T cell receptor beta chain. One entry per CDR3 protein results from TCRdb running MiXCR on the reads. Altogether 250,000 or so distinct CDR3 sequences are present, 15% to 20% being singletons, with the ten largest covering around 47%. The CDR3 loop spans 16 amino acids. V lost 8 bases and J lost 1, with 20 bases in between. Germline values: CDR1 SEHNR, CDR2 FQNEAQ (reference sequence). This specimen belongs to a study of T cell repertoires in cytomegalovirus infection. The overall study: Indications of both CMV infection and matching HLA type were provided by public TCR beta signatures.

This clonotype was obtained from a human donor in good health (CMV status not recorded). Some clones in this sample may be carry-over from other donors' samples. J is TRBJ1-1 and V is TRBV7-9; a possible D gene is TRBD1 (6 bases). The source material was CD8+ T cells from PBMCs. The CDR3 spells CASHPPNRAANTEAFF. The CDR3 DNA follows: TGTGCCAGCCATCCTCCGAACAGGGCGGCGAACACTGAAGCTTTCTTT.